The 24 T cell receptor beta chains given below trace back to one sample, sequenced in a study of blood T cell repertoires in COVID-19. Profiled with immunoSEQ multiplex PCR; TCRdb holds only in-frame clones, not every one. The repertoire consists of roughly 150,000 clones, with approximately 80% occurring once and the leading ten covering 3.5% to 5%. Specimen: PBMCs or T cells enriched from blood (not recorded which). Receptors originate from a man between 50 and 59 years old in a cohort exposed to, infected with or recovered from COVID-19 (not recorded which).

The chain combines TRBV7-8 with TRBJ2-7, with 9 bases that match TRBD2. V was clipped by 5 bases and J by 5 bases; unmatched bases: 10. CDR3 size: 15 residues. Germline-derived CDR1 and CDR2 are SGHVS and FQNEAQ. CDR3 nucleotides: TGTGCCAGCAGCCTCTCGACTAGCGGATGGGACGAGCAGTACTTC. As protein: CASSLSTSGWDEQYF.

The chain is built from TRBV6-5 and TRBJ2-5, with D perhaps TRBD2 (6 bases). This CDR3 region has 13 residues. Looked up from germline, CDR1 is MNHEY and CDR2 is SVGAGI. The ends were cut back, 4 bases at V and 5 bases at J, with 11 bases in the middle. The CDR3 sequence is CASSSRLGETQYF. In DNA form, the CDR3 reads TGTGCCAGCAGTTCTAGACTAGGGGAGACCCAGTACTTC.

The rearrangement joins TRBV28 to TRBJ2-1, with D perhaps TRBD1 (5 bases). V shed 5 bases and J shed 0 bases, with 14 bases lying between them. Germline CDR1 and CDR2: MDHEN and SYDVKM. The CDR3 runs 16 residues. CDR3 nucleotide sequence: TGTGCCAGCAGTCCATCAGGGCGAGGCTCCTACAATGAGCAGTTCTTC. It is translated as CASSPSGRGSYNEQFF.

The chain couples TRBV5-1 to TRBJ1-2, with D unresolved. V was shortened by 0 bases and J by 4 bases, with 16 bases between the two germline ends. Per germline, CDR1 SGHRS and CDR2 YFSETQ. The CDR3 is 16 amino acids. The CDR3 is CASSLGALGGIYGYTF. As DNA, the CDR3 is TGCGCCAGCAGCTTGGGGGCCCTGGGTGGAATCTATGGCTACACCTTC.

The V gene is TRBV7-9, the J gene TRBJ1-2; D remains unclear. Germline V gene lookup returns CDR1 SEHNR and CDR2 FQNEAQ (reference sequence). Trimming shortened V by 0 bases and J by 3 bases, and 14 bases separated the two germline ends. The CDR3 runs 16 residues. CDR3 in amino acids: CASSLAYGEEYYGYTF. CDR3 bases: TGTGCCAGCAGCTTAGCGTACGGGGAAGAGTACTATGGCTACACCTTC.

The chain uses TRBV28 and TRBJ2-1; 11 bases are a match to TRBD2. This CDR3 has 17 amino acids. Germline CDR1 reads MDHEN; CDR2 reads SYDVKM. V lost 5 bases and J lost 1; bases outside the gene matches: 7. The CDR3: CASSPNRLAGSYNEQFF. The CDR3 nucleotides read TGTGCCAGCAGTCCGAACCGACTAGCGGGATCCTACAATGAGCAGTTCTTC.

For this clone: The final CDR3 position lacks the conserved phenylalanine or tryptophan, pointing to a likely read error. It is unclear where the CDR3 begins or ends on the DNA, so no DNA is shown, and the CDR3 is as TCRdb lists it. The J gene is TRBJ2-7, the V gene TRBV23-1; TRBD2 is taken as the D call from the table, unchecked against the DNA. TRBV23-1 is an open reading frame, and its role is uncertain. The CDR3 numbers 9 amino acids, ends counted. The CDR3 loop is CASTRRERE.

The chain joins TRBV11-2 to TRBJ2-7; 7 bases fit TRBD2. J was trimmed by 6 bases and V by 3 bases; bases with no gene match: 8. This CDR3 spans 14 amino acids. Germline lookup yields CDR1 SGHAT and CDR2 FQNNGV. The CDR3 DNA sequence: TGTGCCAGCAGCTTGGGGGGGAATGTCGGCGAGCAGTACTTC. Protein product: CASSLGGNVGEQYF.

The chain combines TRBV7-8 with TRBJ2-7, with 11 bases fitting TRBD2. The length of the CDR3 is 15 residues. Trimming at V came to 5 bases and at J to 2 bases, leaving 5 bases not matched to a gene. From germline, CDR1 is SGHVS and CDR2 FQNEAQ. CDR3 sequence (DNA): TGTGCCAGCAGCCCTGGGGGACTAGCGGCCTACGAGCAGTACTTC. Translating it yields CASSPGGLAAYEQYF.

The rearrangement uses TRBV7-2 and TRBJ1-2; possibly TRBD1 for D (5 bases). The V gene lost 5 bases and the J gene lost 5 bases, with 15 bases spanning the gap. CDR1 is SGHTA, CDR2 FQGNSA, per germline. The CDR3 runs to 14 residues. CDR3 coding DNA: TGTGCCAGCAGCCTCCGGACAATTTTTTATGGCTACACCTTC. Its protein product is CASSLRTIFYGYTF.

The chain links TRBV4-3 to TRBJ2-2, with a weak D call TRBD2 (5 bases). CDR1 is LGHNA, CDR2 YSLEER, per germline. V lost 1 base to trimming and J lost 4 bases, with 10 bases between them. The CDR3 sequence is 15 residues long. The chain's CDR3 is CASSQAAAGTGELFF. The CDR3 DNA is TGCGCCAGCAGCCAAGCAGCGGCTGGCACCGGGGAGCTGTTTTTT.

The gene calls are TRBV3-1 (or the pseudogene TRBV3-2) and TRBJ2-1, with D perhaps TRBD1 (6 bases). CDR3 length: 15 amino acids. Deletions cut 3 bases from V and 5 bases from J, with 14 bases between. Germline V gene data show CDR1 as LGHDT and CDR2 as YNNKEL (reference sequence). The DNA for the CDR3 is TGTGCCAGCAGCCACCGGCCCCGGACAGACAATGAGCAGTTCTTC. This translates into CASSHRPRTDNEQFF.

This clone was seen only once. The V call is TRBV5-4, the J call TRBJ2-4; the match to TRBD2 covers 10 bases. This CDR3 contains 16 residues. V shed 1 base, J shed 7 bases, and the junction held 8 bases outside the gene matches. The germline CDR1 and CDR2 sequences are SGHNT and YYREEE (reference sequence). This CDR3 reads CASSLPSGSRNNIQYF. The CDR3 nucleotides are TGTGCCAGCAGCTTGCCTAGCGGGAGTAGGAATAACATTCAGTACTTC.

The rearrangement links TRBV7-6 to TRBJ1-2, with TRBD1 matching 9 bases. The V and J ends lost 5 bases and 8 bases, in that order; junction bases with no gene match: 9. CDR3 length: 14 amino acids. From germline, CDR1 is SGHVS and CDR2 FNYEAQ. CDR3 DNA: TGTGCCAGCAGCCCTTGGGACAGGGATGTAGGCTACACCTTC. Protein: CASSPWDRDVGYTF. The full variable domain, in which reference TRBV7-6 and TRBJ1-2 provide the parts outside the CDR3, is GAGVSQSPRYKVTKRGQDVALRCDPISGHVSLYWYRQALGQGPEFLTYFNYEAQQDKSGLPNDRFSAERPEGSISTLTIQRTEQRDSAMYRCASSPWDRDVGYTFGSGTRLTVV.

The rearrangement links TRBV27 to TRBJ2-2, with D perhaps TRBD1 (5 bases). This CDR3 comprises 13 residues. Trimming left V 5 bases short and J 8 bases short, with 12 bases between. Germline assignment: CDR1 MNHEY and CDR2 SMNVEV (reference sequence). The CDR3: CASSRGGPGELFF. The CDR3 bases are TGTGCCAGCAGTAGGGGCGGCCCGGGGGAGCTGTTTTTT.

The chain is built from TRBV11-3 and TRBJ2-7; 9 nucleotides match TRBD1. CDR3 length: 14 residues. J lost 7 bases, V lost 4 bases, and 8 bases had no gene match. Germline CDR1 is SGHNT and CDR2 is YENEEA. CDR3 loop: CASSSGTGIGEQYF. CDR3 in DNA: TGTGCCAGCAGCTCCGGGACAGGGATCGGGGAGCAGTACTTC.

The CDR3 nucleotides are TGTGCCAGCAGCTTAGATATCACTAGCGGGAGCCATGAGCAGTTCTTC. Protein product: CASSLDITSGSHEQFF. The chain links TRBV11-2 to TRBJ2-1; 11 bases line up with TRBD2. This CDR3 has 16 amino acids. Germline V gene data show CDR1 as SGHAT and CDR2 as FQNNGV. V was clipped by 0 bases and J by 8 bases; unmatched bases: 6.

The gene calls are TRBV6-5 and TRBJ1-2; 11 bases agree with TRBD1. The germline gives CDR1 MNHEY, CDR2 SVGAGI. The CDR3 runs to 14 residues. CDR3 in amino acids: CVSGRGQGVGGYTF. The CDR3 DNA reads TGTGTCTCCGGGAGGGGACAGGGGGTGGGTGGCTACACCTTC.

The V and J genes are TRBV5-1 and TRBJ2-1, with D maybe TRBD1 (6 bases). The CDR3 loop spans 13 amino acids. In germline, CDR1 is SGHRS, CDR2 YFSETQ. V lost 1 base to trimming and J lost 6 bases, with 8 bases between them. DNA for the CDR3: TGCGCCAGCAGCTTGTTGACAGGCAATGAGCAGTTCTTC. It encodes CASSLLTGNEQFF. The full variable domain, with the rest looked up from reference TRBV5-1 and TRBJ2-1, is KAGVTQTPRYLIKTRGQQVTLSCSPISGHRSVSWYQQTPGQGLQFLFEYFSETQRNKGNFPGRFSGRQFSNSRSEMNVSTLELGDSALYLCASSLLTGNEQFFGPGTRLTVL.

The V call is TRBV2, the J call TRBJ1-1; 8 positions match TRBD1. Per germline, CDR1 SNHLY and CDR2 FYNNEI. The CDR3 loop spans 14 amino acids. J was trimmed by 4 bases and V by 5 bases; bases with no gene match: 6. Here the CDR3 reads CASSSGGYGTEAFF. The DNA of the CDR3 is TGTGCCAGCAGTTCAGGGGGCTACGGCACTGAAGCTTTCTTT.

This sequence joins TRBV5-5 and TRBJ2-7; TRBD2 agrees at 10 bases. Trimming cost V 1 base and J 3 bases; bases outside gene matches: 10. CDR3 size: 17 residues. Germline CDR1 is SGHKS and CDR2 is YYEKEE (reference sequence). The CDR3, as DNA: TGTGCCAGCAGCTTGAGGCTAGCGGGGGAGGGGTTCTACGAGCAGTACTTC. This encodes CASSLRLAGEGFYEQYF. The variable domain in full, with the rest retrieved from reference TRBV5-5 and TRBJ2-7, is DAGVTQSPTHLIKTRGQQVTLRCSPISGHKSVSWYQQVLGQGPQFIFQYYEKEERGRGNFPDRFSARQFPNYSSELNVNALLLGDSALYLCASSLRLAGEGFYEQYFGPGTRLTVT.

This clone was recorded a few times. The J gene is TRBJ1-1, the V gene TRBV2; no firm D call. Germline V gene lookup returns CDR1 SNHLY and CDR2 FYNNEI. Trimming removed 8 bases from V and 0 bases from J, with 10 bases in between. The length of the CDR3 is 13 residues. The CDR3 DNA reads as TGTGCCAGCCTGAGGGATATGAACACTGAAGCTTTCTTT. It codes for CASLRDMNTEAFF.

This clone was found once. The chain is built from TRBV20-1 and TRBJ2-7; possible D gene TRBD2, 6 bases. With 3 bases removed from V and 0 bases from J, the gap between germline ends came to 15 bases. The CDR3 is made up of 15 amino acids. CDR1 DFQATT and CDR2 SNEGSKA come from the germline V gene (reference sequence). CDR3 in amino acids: CSASSGRGNSYEQYF. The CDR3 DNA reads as TGCAGTGCTAGTTCAGGGCGCGGGAACTCCTACGAGCAGTACTTC.

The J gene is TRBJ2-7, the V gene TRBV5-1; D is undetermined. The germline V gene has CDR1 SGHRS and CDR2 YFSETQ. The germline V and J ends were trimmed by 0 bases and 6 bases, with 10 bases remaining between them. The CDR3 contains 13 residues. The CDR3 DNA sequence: TGCGCCAGCAGCTTGGGGCAGACAAGCGAGCAGTACTTC. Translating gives CASSLGQTSEQYF.